The 27 T cell receptor beta chains presented below share a single source sample, sequenced in a study of spatial heterogeneity in lung cancer. TCRdb recomputed calls from the 5' RACE reads with MiXCR, one row per CDR3 protein. Of about 35,000 distinct CDR3 sequences listed, 3% to 3.5% are singletons. Time point denoted: sample taken at primary tumor resection. The sequences come from normal lung tissue next to the tumor, collected at surgery. The receptors here all came from a male donor with early-stage non-small cell lung cancer.

This clonotype was detected many times. The chain employs TRBV6-1 and TRBJ2-3, with D uncertain. CDR1 and CDR2 from the germline V gene are MNHNS and SASEGT. The CDR3 contains 13 residues. Trimming took off 4 bases at V and 8 bases at J, with 13 bases between the two ends. The DNA of the CDR3 is TGTGCCAGCAGTGCGGCGACTTTCGGTACGCAGTATTTT. Translating gives CASSAATFGTQYF.

This clonotype occurred many times. The V gene is TRBV4-2, the J gene TRBJ2-3; a possible D gene is TRBD1 (7 bases). Trimming left V 2 bases short and J 6 bases short, with 24 bases between. From germline, CDR1 is LGHNA and CDR2 YNFKEQ. The CDR3 is 18 residues long. The CDR3 DNA follows: TGTGCCAGCAGCCAACGCTTTGGGGGCCAGGGGGGCCTGGATACGCAGTATTTT. This encodes CASSQRFGGQGGLDTQYF.

This clonotype was seen at least ten times. DNA for the CDR3: TGTGCCAGCACTGATAAACTAGCGGGAGTTAATGAGCAGTTCTTC. Protein: CASTDKLAGVNEQFF. The rearrangement links TRBV28 to TRBJ2-1; 11 bases agree with TRBD2. CDR3 size: 15 residues. CDR1 and CDR2 from the germline V gene are MDHEN and SYDVKM. The V segment lost 7 bases and the J segment 7 bases; nucleotides outside the gene matches: 9. Complete variable domain (other parts from reference TRBV28 and TRBJ2-1): DVKVTQSSRYLVKRTGEKVFLECVQDMDHENMFWYRQDPGLGLRLIYFSYDVKMKEKGDIPEGYSVSREKKERFSLILESASTNQTSMYLCASTDKLAGVNEQFFGPGTRLTVL.

This clonotype has ten or more counts. V and J are TRBV28 and TRBJ2-1, with TRBD2 matching 8 bases. The V gene's germline CDR1 is MDHEN and CDR2 SYDVKM. The J segment lost 0 bases and the V segment lost 6 bases, leaving 19 bases of the junction unmatched. The CDR3 runs 20 residues. This CDR3 is CASSPGPREGLRSSYNEQFF. The CDR3 coding sequence is TGTGCCAGCAGCCCCGGACCACGGGAGGGCCTTAGGAGCTCCTACAATGAGCAGTTCTTC.

This clonotype is termed medium-sized. The rearrangement links TRBV28 to TRBJ1-2; 11 bases line up with TRBD1. Germline lookup yields CDR1 MDHEN and CDR2 SYDVKM. This CDR3 region has 15 residues. V lost 3 bases to trimming and J lost 4 bases; unmatched junction nucleotides: 4. The CDR3 DNA reads as TGTGCCAGCAGTTTCGGGACAGGGGGTCTCTATGGCTACACCTTC. Translating gives CASSFGTGGLYGYTF.

This clonotype was seen at least ten times. The chain recombines TRBV3-2 with TRBJ2-5; TRBD2, the table's D call, was not compared with the DNA. TRBV3-2 is assigned pseudogene status. The CDR3 loop spans 14 amino acids. CDR3 DNA: TGTGCCAGCAGCCCTCCGGGCCTCCAAGAGACCCAGTACTTC. Its protein is CASSPPGLQETQYF.

This clonotype has at least ten counts. The chain recombines TRBV7-9 with TRBJ2-3; TRBD2 aligns across 7 bases. Germline V gives CDR1 SEHNR, CDR2 FQNEAQ (reference sequence). J was trimmed by 5 bases and V by 5 bases; bases with no gene match: 13. The CDR3 runs to 16 residues. The DNA for the CDR3 is TGTGCCAGCAGCCGAGCGCCCAGGTCGGGGGGAGATACGCAGTATTTT. This encodes CASSRAPRSGGDTQYF.

This clonotype occurred a few times. The chain has TRBV5-1 and TRBJ1-1, with 7 bases lining up with TRBD1. V lost 8 bases, J lost 1 base, and 11 bases stayed unmatched. CDR1 and CDR2 from the germline V gene are SGHRS and YFSETQ. The CDR3 extends over 15 amino acids. The CDR3 spells CASSPTGARNTEAFF. For the CDR3, the DNA is TGCGCCAGTTCACCCACAGGGGCTAGGAACACTGAAGCTTTCTTT.

This clonotype has ten or more counts. The chain joins TRBV9 to TRBJ1-4; maybe TRBD1 (5 bases). CDR3 length: 16 residues. The germline gives CDR1 SGDLS, CDR2 YYNGEE. The V end was cut by 0 bases, the J end by 3 bases, with 12 bases between. The CDR3: CASSVGVWGSNEKLFF. Here the CDR3 DNA reads TGTGCCAGCAGCGTAGGAGTTTGGGGGTCTAATGAAAAACTGTTTTTT.

This clonotype was seen many times. V usage is TRBV12-3 or TRBV12-4 and J usage is TRBJ1-3, with unresolved D. V shed 5 bases and J shed 3 bases, with 5 bases lying between them. CDR3 size: 12 residues. The CDR3 is CASSLSGNTIYF. CDR3 sequence (DNA): TGTGCCAGCAGTCTGAGTGGAAACACCATATATTTT.

This clonotype was recorded a few times. The gene calls are TRBV3-1 and TRBJ2-2; 7 bases are shared with TRBD2. This CDR3 region has 16 residues. After removal of 1 base from V and 1 base from J, the junction contained 3 bases not matched to a gene. CDR1 is LGHDT and CDR2 is YNNKEL in the germline V gene (reference sequence). CDR3 nucleotide sequence: TGTGCCAGCAGCCAAGGACCGGGAGGGAACACCGGGGAGCTGTTTTTT. It encodes CASSQGPGGNTGELFF.

This clonotype appeared many times. V and J are TRBV5-1 and TRBJ2-1; possibly TRBD2 for D (5 bases). Trimming left V 3 bases short and J 13 bases short, with 20 bases between. Germline V gene data show CDR1 as SGHRS and CDR2 as YFSETQ. This CDR3 comprises 14 residues. Written as DNA, the CDR3 is TGCGCCAGCAGCTCCCCGGGAAATGTCTTGGTTCAGTTCTTC. It is translated as CASSSPGNVLVQFF.

This clonotype was counted ten times or more. V gene TRBV29-1 combines with J gene TRBJ2-1; TRBD1 might be the D (5 bases). Between the trimmed V and J ends, which lost 6 bases and 3 bases, there was a span of 6 bases. In germline, CDR1 is SQVTM, CDR2 ANQGSEA. This CDR3 region has 11 residues. The CDR3 nucleotides read TGCAGCGTGACAGACTACAATGAGCAGTTCTTC. Protein product: CSVTDYNEQFF.

There are many counts of this clonotype. The rearrangement joins TRBV29-1 to TRBJ1-1, with D perhaps matching TRBD1 (6 bases). V was trimmed by 4 bases and J by 3 bases, leaving 9 bases between them. Germline V CDR1 and CDR2: SQVTM, ANQGSEA. This CDR3 is 12 amino acids long. CDR3: CSVAGAYTEAFF. CDR3 nucleotides: TGCAGCGTTGCAGGGGCTTACACTGAAGCTTTCTTT.

In this sample, this clonotype turned up many times. V usage is TRBV5-5 and J usage is TRBJ2-7, with TRBD2 matching 9 bases. Per germline, CDR1 SGHKS and CDR2 YYEKEE (reference sequence). The CDR3 covers 14 residues. With 2 bases clipped from V and 5 bases from J, the junction kept 5 bases outside the gene matches. This CDR3 is CASSFLAGTNEQYF. CDR3 nucleotides: TGTGCCAGCAGCTTCCTAGCGGGGACTAACGAGCAGTACTTC.

This clonotype was found many times. The chain combines TRBV5-6 with TRBJ1-6; D is undetermined. Germline V lookup: CDR1 SGHDT, CDR2 YYEEEE. Trimming removed 4 bases from V and 5 bases from J, with 10 bases in between. The CDR3 is 14 residues long. The CDR3 loop reads CASSVRGNNSPLHF. The CDR3 nucleotides are TGTGCCAGCAGCGTCCGGGGAAATAATTCACCCCTCCACTTT. Full variable domain (missing parts from reference TRBV5-6 and TRBJ1-6): DAGVTQSPTHLIKTRGQQVTLRCSPKSGHDTVSWYQQALGQGPQFIFQYYEEEERQRGNFPDRFSGHQFPNYSSELNVNALLLGDSALYLCASSVRGNNSPLHFGNGTRLTVT.

A few counts support this clonotype. The junction does not match germline at one end; this may be a read error. J is TRBJ1-1 and V is TRBV11-3; no firm D call. Germline CDR1 SGHNT, CDR2 YENEEA. The CDR3 runs to 14 residues. The CDR3 DNA follows: TGTGCCAGCAGCTTAAACCCATCGAACGCTGAAGCTTTCTTT. The encoded protein is CASSLNPSNAEAFF.

This clonotype was recorded many times. This sequence joins TRBV20-1 and TRBJ2-5; 7 bases align to TRBD1. CDR1 and CDR2 from the germline V gene are DFQATT and SNEGSKA (reference sequence). This CDR3 has 15 amino acids. Trimming cost V 6 bases and J 4 bases; bases outside gene matches: 14. The CDR3 DNA reads TGCAGTGCCAGAAAAAGCACAGGGGTACGAGAGACCCAGTACTTC. Its translation is CSARKSTGVRETQYF.

The chain uses TRBV6-5 and TRBJ2-3; D unresolved. V lost 5 bases, J lost 5 bases, and 14 bases lay in between. The germline gives CDR1 MNHEY, CDR2 SVGAGI. This CDR3 spans 14 amino acids. The CDR3 spells CASSPRTPRDTQYF. CDR3 DNA: TGTGCCAGCAGTCCGCGGACGCCCAGAGATACGCAGTATTTT.

This clonotype was seen at least ten times. The gene calls are TRBV6-5 and TRBJ1-6, with D unresolved. The CDR3 extends over 14 amino acids. The germline CDR1 and CDR2 sequences are MNHEY and SVGAGI. The V and J ends lost 7 bases and 9 bases respectively, with 16 bases between them. The CDR3 protein is CASTSASLGSPLHF. Here the CDR3 DNA reads TGTGCCAGCACCTCGGCCAGTTTAGGTTCACCCCTCCACTTT.

This clonotype came up many times. V usage is TRBV25-1 and J usage is TRBJ2-1, with D unresolved. The CDR3 has 14 amino acids. Trimming removed 2 bases from V and 6 bases from J, with 11 bases in between. Germline V gene sequence: CDR1 MGHDK, CDR2 SYGVNS. The CDR3 sequence: CASSESWSPNEQFF. The CDR3 DNA sequence: TGTGCCAGCAGTGAAAGTTGGTCCCCCAATGAGCAGTTCTTC. The whole variable domain, remainder taken from reference TRBV25-1 and TRBJ2-1, is EADIYQTPRYLVIGTGKKITLECSQTMGHDKMYWYQQDPGMELHLIHYSYGVNSTEKGDLSSESTVSRIRTEHFPLTLESARPSHTSQYLCASSESWSPNEQFFGPGTRLTVL.

This clonotype was detected many times. The chain links TRBV2 to TRBJ1-5; 8 bases align to TRBD1. Germline CDR1 SNHLY, CDR2 FYNNEI. The CDR3 is 13 residues long. The J segment lost 4 bases and the V segment lost 6 bases, leaving 2 bases of the junction unmatched. The CDR3: CASRGTGNQPQHF. In DNA form, the CDR3 reads TGTGCCAGCAGGGGGACAGGAAATCAGCCCCAGCATTTT.

This clonotype was counted many times. The J gene is TRBJ1-5, the V gene TRBV12-3 or TRBV12-4; D remains unclear. This CDR3 spans 14 amino acids. V shed 3 bases and J shed 2 bases, with 8 bases lying between them. The CDR3 DNA is TGTGCCAGCAGTTTCCTCCTAGGCAATCAGCCCCAGCATTTT. Protein sequence: CASSFLLGNQPQHF.

This clonotype was detected ten times or more. V usage is TRBV28 and J usage is TRBJ2-3; D uncertain. V lost 6 bases and J 5 bases, leaving 6 bases between the germline ends. Germline V lookup: CDR1 MDHEN, CDR2 SYDVKM. The CDR3 is 11 residues long. CDR3: CASRTVDTQYF. The DNA for the CDR3 is TGTGCCAGCAGAACGGTAGATACGCAGTATTTT. The whole variable domain, remainder taken from reference TRBV28 and TRBJ2-3, is DVKVTQSSRYLVKRTGEKVFLECVQDMDHENMFWYRQDPGLGLRLIYFSYDVKMKEKGDIPEGYSVSREKKERFSLILESASTNQTSMYLCASRTVDTQYFGPGTRLTVL.

The chain couples TRBV5-4 to TRBJ1-4; 7 positions agree with TRBD1. Germline-derived CDR1 and CDR2 are SGHNT and YYREEE (reference sequence). The CDR3 extends over 17 amino acids. V lost 2 bases and J lost 5; bases outside the gene matches: 12. The CDR3 nucleotides read TGTGCCAGCAGCTTAATGGGCACCGGGACAGCAAATGAAAAACTGTTTTTT. Translated: CASSLMGTGTANEKLFF.

This clonotype was seen many times. The chain links TRBV30 to TRBJ2-7, with D maybe TRBD1 (5 bases). This CDR3 region has 13 residues. V lost 0 bases and J lost 2, with 8 bases in between. Germline values: CDR1 GTSNPN, CDR2 SVGIG (reference sequence). This CDR3 is CAWSVQGPYEQYF. DNA for the CDR3: TGTGCCTGGAGTGTTCAGGGCCCCTACGAGCAGTACTTC.

This clonotype was seen repeatedly, ten times or more. The chain combines TRBV27 with TRBJ1-5, with D maybe TRBD1 (6 bases). CDR1 MNHEY and CDR2 SMNVEV come from the germline V gene (reference sequence). This CDR3 region has 14 residues. V lost 8 bases and J lost 4, with 15 bases in between. The CDR3 region is CASGRTDDNQPQHF. CDR3 sequence (DNA): TGTGCCAGCGGGCGGACAGACGATAATCAGCCCCAGCATTTT.